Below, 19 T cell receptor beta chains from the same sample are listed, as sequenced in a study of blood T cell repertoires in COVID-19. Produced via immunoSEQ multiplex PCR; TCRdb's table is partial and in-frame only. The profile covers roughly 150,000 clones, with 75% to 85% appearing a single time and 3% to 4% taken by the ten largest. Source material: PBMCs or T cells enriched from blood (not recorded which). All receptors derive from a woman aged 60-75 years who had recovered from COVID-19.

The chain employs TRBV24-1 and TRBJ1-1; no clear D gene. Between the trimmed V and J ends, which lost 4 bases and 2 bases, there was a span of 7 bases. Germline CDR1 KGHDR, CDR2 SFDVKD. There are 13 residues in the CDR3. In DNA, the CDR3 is TGTGCCACCAGTGACGTCTTTAACACTGAAGCTTTCTTT. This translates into CATSDVFNTEAFF.

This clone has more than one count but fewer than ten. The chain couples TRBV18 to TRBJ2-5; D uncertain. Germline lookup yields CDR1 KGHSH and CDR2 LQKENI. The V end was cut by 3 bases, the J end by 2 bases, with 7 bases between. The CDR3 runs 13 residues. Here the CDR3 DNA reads TGTGCCAGCTCACCTAGACATCAAGAGACCCAGTACTTC. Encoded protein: CASSPRHQETQYF.

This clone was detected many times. This chain's CDR3 is CASSLSPNEKLFF. CDR3 DNA: TGTGCCAGCAGCCTGTCCCCTAATGAAAAACTGTTTTTT. The chain has TRBV5-6 and TRBJ1-4; no firm D call. Germline CDR1 is SGHDT and CDR2 is YYEEEE. V dropped 4 bases and J dropped 3 bases, with 7 bases sitting between them. The CDR3 extends over 13 amino acids.

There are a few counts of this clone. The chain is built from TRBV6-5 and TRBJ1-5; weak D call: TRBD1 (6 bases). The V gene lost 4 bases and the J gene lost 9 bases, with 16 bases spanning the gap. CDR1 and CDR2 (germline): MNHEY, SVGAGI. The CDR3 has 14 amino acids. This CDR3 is CASSFTGPQWPQHF. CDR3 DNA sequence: TGTGCCAGCAGTTTTACAGGGCCTCAATGGCCCCAGCATTTT.

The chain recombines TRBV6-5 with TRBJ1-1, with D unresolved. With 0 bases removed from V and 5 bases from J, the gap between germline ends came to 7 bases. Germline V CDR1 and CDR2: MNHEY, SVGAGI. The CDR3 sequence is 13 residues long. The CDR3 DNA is TGTGCCAGCAGTTACTCGAGAGGGACTGAAGCTTTCTTT. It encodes CASSYSRGTEAFF.

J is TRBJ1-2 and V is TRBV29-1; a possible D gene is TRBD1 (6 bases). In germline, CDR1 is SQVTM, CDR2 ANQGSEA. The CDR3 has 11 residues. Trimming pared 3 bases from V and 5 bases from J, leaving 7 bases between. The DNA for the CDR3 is TGCAGCGTTGACCAGGGGTATGGCTACACCTTC. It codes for CSVDQGYGYTF.

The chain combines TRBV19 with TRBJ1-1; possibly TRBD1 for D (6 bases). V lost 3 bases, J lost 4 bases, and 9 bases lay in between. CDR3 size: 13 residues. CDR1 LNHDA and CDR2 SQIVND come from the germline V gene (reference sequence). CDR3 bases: TGTGCCAGTAGTATGACAGGTGGCACTGAAGCTTTCTTT. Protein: CASSMTGGTEAFF. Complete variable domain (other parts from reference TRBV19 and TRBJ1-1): DGGITQSPKYLFRKEGQNVTLSCEQNLNHDAMYWYRQDPGQGLRLIYYSQIVNDFQKGDIAEGYSVSREKKESFPLTVTSAQKNPTAFYLCASSMTGGTEAFFGQGTRLTVV.

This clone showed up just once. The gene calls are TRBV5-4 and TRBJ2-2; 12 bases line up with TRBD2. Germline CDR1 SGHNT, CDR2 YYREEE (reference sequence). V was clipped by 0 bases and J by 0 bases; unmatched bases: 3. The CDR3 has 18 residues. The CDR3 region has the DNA TGTGCCAGCAGCTTGGGGACTAGCGGGGCAACGAACACCGGGGAGCTGTTTTTT. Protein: CASSLGTSGATNTGELFF.

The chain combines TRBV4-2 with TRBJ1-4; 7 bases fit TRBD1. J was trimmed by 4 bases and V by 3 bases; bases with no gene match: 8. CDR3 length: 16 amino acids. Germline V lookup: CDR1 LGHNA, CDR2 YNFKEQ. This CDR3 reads CASSQSSDRVNEKLFF. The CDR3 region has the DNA TGTGCCAGCAGCCAGTCCTCCGACAGGGTTAATGAAAAACTGTTTTTT.

The CDR3 DNA reads TGTGCCAGCAGCTCATCGGACAGGGTTAACACTGAAGCTTTCTTT. Protein: CASSSSDRVNTEAFF. The V gene is TRBV7-9, the J gene TRBJ1-1; 8 bases agree with TRBD1. J lost 2 bases, V lost 4 bases, and 6 bases had no gene match. CDR3 length equals 15 residues. Per germline, CDR1 SEHNR and CDR2 FQNEAQ (reference sequence).

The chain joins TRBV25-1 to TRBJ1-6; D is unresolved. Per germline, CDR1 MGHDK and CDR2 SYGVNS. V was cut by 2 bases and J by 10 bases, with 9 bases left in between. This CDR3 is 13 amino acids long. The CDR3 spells CASSEQSWSPLHF. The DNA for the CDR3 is TGTGCCAGCAGTGAACAGTCGTGGTCACCCCTCCACTTT.

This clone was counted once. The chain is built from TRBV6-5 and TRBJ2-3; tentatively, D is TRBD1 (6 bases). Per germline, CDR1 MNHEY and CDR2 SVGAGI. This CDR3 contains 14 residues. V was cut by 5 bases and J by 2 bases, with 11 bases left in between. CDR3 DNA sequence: TGTGCCAGCAGTCGCCAGGGGAACACAGATACGCAGTATTTT. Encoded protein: CASSRQGNTDTQYF.

The CDR3 region is CASSSPGTGLEKLFF. The CDR3 coding sequence is TGTGCCAGCAGCAGCCCCGGGACAGGGTTGGAAAAACTGTTTTTT. The genes are TRBV7-2 and TRBJ1-4; TRBD1 aligns across 9 bases. The CDR3 loop spans 15 amino acids. CDR1 is SGHTA and CDR2 is FQGNSA in the germline V gene. Losses at the gene ends were 5 bases for V and 8 bases for J; bases not matched to a gene: 9. Based on the CDR3 plus reference TRBV7-2 and TRBJ1-4, the full variable domain is GAGVSQSPSNKVTEKGKDVELRCDPISGHTALYWYRQSLGQGLEFLIYFQGNSAPDKSGLPSDRFSAERTGGSVSTLTIQRTQQEDSAVYLCASSSPGTGLEKLFFGSGTQLSVL.

Written as DNA, the CDR3 is TGTGCCAGTAGTATTCGGGTAGCTGGGGCCAACGTCCTGACTTTC. It is translated as CASSIRVAGANVLTF. V usage is TRBV19 and J usage is TRBJ2-6, with D unclear. Germline V gene lookup returns CDR1 LNHDA and CDR2 SQIVND (reference sequence). The CDR3 consists of 15 residues. The V and J ends lost 3 bases and 2 bases respectively, with 8 bases between them. The variable domain in full, completed from reference TRBV19 and TRBJ2-6, reads DGGITQSPKYLFRKEGQNVTLSCEQNLNHDAMYWYRQDPGQGLRLIYYSQIVNDFQKGDIAEGYSVSREKKESFPLTVTSAQKNPTAFYLCASSIRVAGANVLTFGAGSRLTVL.

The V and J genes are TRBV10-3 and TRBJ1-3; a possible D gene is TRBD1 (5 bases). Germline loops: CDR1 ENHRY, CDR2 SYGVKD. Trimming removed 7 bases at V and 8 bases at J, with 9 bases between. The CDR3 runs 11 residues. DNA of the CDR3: TGTGCCATCACGGGGGGTGACACCATATATTTT. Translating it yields CAITGGDTIYF.

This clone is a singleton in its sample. In DNA, the CDR3 is TGTGCCAGCAGCTTAGGTCTATCTCACCATGAGCAGTTCTTC. This translates into CASSLGLSHHEQFF. This chain links TRBV7-2 with TRBJ2-1; D is unclear. V was pared by 1 base and J by 8 bases, with 12 bases between. There are 14 residues in the CDR3. CDR1 and CDR2 (germline): SGHTA, FQGNSA.

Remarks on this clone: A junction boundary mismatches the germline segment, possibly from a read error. CDR3 sequence: CANSVGSSGVNTGELFF. The CDR3 DNA reads TGTGCCAACAGCGTAGGGTCTAGCGGGGTGAACACCGGGGAGCTGTTTTTT. The chain couples TRBV9 to TRBJ2-2; 9 bases are shared with TRBD2. The CDR3 consists of 17 residues. CDR1 is SGDLS and CDR2 is YYNGEE in the germline V gene.

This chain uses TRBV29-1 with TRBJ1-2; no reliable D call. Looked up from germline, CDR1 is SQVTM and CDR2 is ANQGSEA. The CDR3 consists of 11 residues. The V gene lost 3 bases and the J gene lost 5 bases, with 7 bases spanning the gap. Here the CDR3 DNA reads TGCAGCGTTGACCCCAGATATGGCTACACCTTC. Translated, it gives CSVDPRYGYTF.

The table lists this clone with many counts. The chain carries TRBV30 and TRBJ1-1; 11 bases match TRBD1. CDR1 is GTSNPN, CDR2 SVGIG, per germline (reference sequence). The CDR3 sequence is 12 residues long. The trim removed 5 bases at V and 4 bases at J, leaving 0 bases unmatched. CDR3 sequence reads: CAWGQGATEAFF. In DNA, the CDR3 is TGTGCCTGGGGACAGGGGGCCACTGAAGCTTTCTTT.